This TCR beta chain was sequenced for a study of preoperative IRX-2 immunotherapy in early breast cancer. Treatment indicated: preoperative locoregional IRX-2 cytokine immunotherapy. The V and J ends lost 1 base and 4 bases, in that order; junction bases with no gene match: 17. The germline V gene encodes CDR1 SGHAT and CDR2 FQNNGV. This CDR3 has 19 residues. Sequencing used immunoSEQ multiplex PCR; TCRdb keeps in-frame clones, though not all of them. The sample yields 25,000 to 30,000 clones, around 87% seen once. The chain uses TRBV11-2 and TRBJ2-7; 9 positions agree with TRBD2. The TCR originated in a human donor with breast cancer. This specimen was acquired from a patient treated with IRX-2 immunotherapy. CDR3 loop: CASSLGAGGLGYTTYEQYF. The CDR3 DNA follows: TGTGCCAGCAGCTTAGGGGCGGGAGGGCTCGGTTACACAACTTACGAGCAGTACTTC.